This T cell receptor beta chain comes out of a study of blood T cell repertoires in COVID-19. The assay was immunoSEQ multiplex PCR, and TCRdb's table has in-frame clones only and misses some. Here the sample spans fewer than 200,000 clones, 85% being singletons. V lost 3 bases and J lost 3; bases outside the gene matches: 9. The CDR3 loop spans 16 amino acids. The germline V gene has CDR1 SGHRS and CDR2 YFSETQ. This chain links TRBV5-1 with TRBJ2-7, with 10 positions matching TRBD1. The sequence derives from a woman in her fifties or sixties with COVID-19, enrolled during active disease. The specimen was peripheral blood. Written as DNA, the CDR3 is TGCGCCAGCAGCTCCTCGACCGGGACAGGGGTCTACGAGCAGTACTTC. This encodes CASSSSTGTGVYEQYF. Complete variable domain (other parts from reference TRBV5-1 and TRBJ2-7): KAGVTQTPRYLIKTRGQQVTLSCSPISGHRSVSWYQQTPGQGLQFLFEYFSETQRNKGNFPGRFSGRQFSNSRSEMNVSTLELGDSALYLCASSSSTGTGVYEQYFGPGTRLTVT.